Detailed here is one T cell receptor (beta chain). Its antigen is not identified. It was 5'RACE with constant-segment primers that produced the TCR alpha and TCR beta cDNA libraries, which carried sample barcodes and UMIs. TCRdb re-called the 5' RACE reads through MiXCR, storing one row per CDR3 protein. The sample records roughly 50,000 distinct CDR3 sequences, 12% being singletons. The data originate from a study of T-cell memory formation after mild COVID-19. Study context: In these data, TCR clusters were largely donor specific. General study results and limits: Cross-reactive memory appears to have joined, as suggested by some responding clones showing up in pre-infection memory. Most CD4+ clones that shrank were in CM and EM, while CD8+ ones turned up in EMRA.

The germline gives CDR1 SGHTA, CDR2 FQGNSA. The CDR3 loop spans 14 amino acids. The V end lost 0 bases, the J end lost 5 bases, and 10 bases lay between the germline ends. The TCR was taken from a man between 18 and 29 years old who had mild COVID-19 (a few samples of this study predate the infection). Cell type and time point are not known. This chain connects TRBV7-2 to TRBJ1-1, with D unclear. Sequencing used PBMCs or a T cell subset sorted from them (not recorded which). The DNA for the CDR3 is TGTGCCAGCAGCTTAGCGGCGGGTAGGACTGAAGCTTTCTTT. Protein sequence: CASSLAAGRTEAFF.